The next 19 T cell receptor beta chains were all read from a single sample in a study of blood T cells in healthy people across ages. Through a sample-barcoded 5' primer and a J-beta primer mix, a second PCR was run for roughly 6 to 12 cycles. TCRdb itself ran the 5' RACE reads through MiXCR, one entry per CDR3 protein. The data contain roughly 1.5 million distinct CDR3 sequences, 35% to 45% of them seen just once; the ten biggest clones take up about 3.8%. Source material: blood. These receptors were collected from a woman in her late teens or twenties in good health.

The chain has TRBV12-3 or TRBV12-4 and TRBJ2-3; 11 nucleotides match TRBD2. CDR3 length: 18 amino acids. J gave up 1 base and V 6 bases, and 12 bases lay outside the gene matches. The CDR3 DNA reads TGTGCCAGCAGCTCTTCTAGCGGGGGGACACGGCGCACAGATACGCAGTATTTT. Translated: CASSSSSGGTRRTDTQYF.

This clonotype occurred a few times. The chain carries TRBV7-9 and TRBJ1-2; D uncertain. CDR3 length equals 12 residues. CDR1 SEHNR and CDR2 FQNEAQ come from the germline V gene (reference sequence). V shed 5 bases and J shed 8 bases, with 12 bases lying between them. CDR3 amino acids: CASSLLAGGYTF. The CDR3 DNA reads TGTGCCAGCAGCCTACTCGCGGGAGGCTACACCTTC.

The rearrangement links TRBV5-1 to TRBJ2-3; D not resolved. The germline V gene has CDR1 SGHRS and CDR2 YFSETQ. The CDR3 covers 14 residues. Trimming took 5 bases from V and 3 from J, leaving 13 bases between them. The CDR3 DNA follows: TGCGCCAGCAGTGAGTACCGGCTGACAGATACGCAGTATTTT. Amino acid sequence: CASSEYRLTDTQYF.

This clonotype was seen a few times. This sequence joins TRBV27 and TRBJ2-5; D gene uncertain. CDR1 is MNHEY and CDR2 is SMNVEV in the germline V gene (reference sequence). The ends were cut back, 6 bases at V and 5 bases at J, with 13 bases in the middle. This CDR3 spans 13 amino acids. The CDR3 region is CASSPPARETQYF. DNA of the CDR3: TGTGCCAGCAGCCCCCCAGCTCGGGAGACCCAGTACTTC.

This rearrangement joins TRBV7-8 to TRBJ1-4; TRBD1 might be the D (5 bases). With 5 bases removed from V and 3 bases from J, the gap between germline ends came to 7 bases. The CDR3 has 13 residues. Looked up from germline, CDR1 is SGHVS and CDR2 is FQNEAQ. CDR3 in amino acids: CASSTGPNEKLFF. CDR3 nucleotides: TGTGCCAGCAGCACAGGACCTAATGAAAAACTGTTTTTT. Based on the CDR3 plus reference TRBV7-8 and TRBJ1-4, the full variable domain is GAGVSQSPRYKVAKRGQDVALRCDPISGHVSLFWYQQALGQGPEFLTYFQNEAQLDKSGLPSDRFFAERPEGSVSTLKIQRTQQEDSAVYLCASSTGPNEKLFFGSGTQLSVL.

About this clonotype itself: The conserved phenylalanine or tryptophan normally closing the CDR3 is absent here, so this likely arose from a read error. The chain has TRBV20-1 and TRBJ2-1; TRBD2 matches at 7 bases. Trimming took 2 bases from V and 5 from J; bases not matched to a gene: 3. CDR3 length equals 13 residues. The germline gives CDR1 DFQATT, CDR2 SNEGSKA (reference sequence). The CDR3 DNA reads as TGCAGTGCTAGAAGCGGGGACCACAATGAGCAGTTCTTG. It translates to CSARSGDHNEQFL.

The chain couples TRBV5-1 to TRBJ2-1; unclear D gene. Germline lookup yields CDR1 SGHRS and CDR2 YFSETQ. The CDR3 loop spans 15 amino acids. The ends were cut back, 0 bases at V and 7 bases at J, with 14 bases in the middle. CDR3 bases: TGCGCCAGCAGCTTGGATCAAGTTAGGAATAATGAGCAGTTCTTC. The encoded protein is CASSLDQVRNNEQFF.

The CDR3 loop is CASSEWGSGANYNEQFF. DNA of the CDR3: TGTGCCAGCAGTGAATGGGGTAGCGGGGCCAATTACAATGAGCAGTTCTTC. This chain links TRBV25-1 with TRBJ2-1, with 8 nucleotides matching TRBD2. The CDR3 is 17 amino acids. Germline loops: CDR1 MGHDK, CDR2 SYGVNS. J lost 4 bases, V lost 1 base, and 9 bases had no gene match.

The sample holds a few counts of this clonotype. The chain joins TRBV11-2 to TRBJ2-1; 7 bases map to TRBD2. Unmatched junction bases numbered 4, after V lost 2 bases and J lost 0 bases. This CDR3 contains 16 residues. The V gene's germline CDR1 is SGHAT and CDR2 FQNNGV. The CDR3 is CASSLRGDSSYNEQFF. CDR3 bases: TGTGCCAGCAGCTTACGGGGGGATAGCTCCTACAATGAGCAGTTCTTC.

On this clonotype: At one end, the junction sequence differs from germline, possibly due to a read error. CDR3 sequence reads: CASSLLDSNYDYTF. The CDR3 DNA reads TGCGCCAGCAGCTTGTTAGACAGCAACTATGACTACACCTTC. This chain joins TRBV5-1 and TRBJ1-2; possible D gene TRBD1, 5 bases. This CDR3 region has 14 residues. The germline gives CDR1 SGHRS, CDR2 YFSETQ. Drawing the rest from reference TRBV5-1 and TRBJ1-2, the complete variable domain is KAGVTQTPRYLIKTRGQQVTLSCSPISGHRSVSWYQQTPGQGLQFLFEYFSETQRNKGNFPGRFSGRQFSNSRSEMNVSTLELGDSALYLCASSLLDSNYDYTFGSGTRLTVV.

The V call is TRBV7-6, the J call TRBJ2-1, with a weak D call TRBD1 (6 bases). Germline V gives CDR1 SGHVS, CDR2 FNYEAQ. This CDR3 region has 17 residues. V lost 0 bases and J 10 bases, leaving 22 bases between the germline ends. CDR3 residues: CASSLAHRGTPPREQFF. In DNA form, the CDR3 reads TGTGCCAGCAGCTTAGCGCACCGTGGGACACCTCCTAGGGAGCAGTTCTTC.

In regard to this clonotype: A read error may produce the germline difference seen at one junction end. The chain combines TRBV12-3 or TRBV12-4 with TRBJ2-7; 7 bases match TRBD1. The CDR3 totals 14 residues. CDR3 in amino acids: CVSRTDRRPYEQYF. The CDR3 bases are TGTGTCAGCAGGACGGACAGGCGCCCCTACGAGCAGTACTTC.

This clonotype appeared a few times. The chain is built from TRBV4-3 and TRBJ1-2; D perhaps matches TRBD1 (5 bases). The CDR3 extends over 16 amino acids. Germline CDR1 is LGHNA and CDR2 is YSLEER. With 0 bases removed from V and 0 bases from J, the gap between germline ends came to 11 bases. In DNA form, the CDR3 reads TGCGCCAGCAGCCAAGAGGGGCGACGAGCTAACTATGGCTACACCTTC. As protein: CASSQEGRRANYGYTF.

This chain connects TRBV20-1 to TRBJ2-3, with TRBD2 identical over 8 bases. CDR3 length equals 15 residues. The V gene end was trimmed by 2 bases and the J gene end by 0 bases; junction bases not matched to a gene: 4. Germline CDR1 DFQATT, CDR2 SNEGSKA (reference sequence). This CDR3 reads CSARKPSGSTDTQYF. DNA for the CDR3: TGCAGTGCTAGAAAGCCTAGCGGGAGCACAGATACGCAGTATTTT.

The chain couples TRBV15 to TRBJ1-5; no clear D gene. This CDR3 comprises 14 residues. The germline V and J ends were trimmed by 1 base and 3 bases, with 7 bases remaining between them. Germline V gene sequence: CDR1 LNHNV, CDR2 YYDKDF (reference sequence). As DNA, the CDR3 is TGTGCCACCAGCAGAGTGGGTTCCAATCAGCCCCAGCATTTT. Translating gives CATSRVGSNQPQHF.

The sample holds a few counts of this clonotype. DNA of the CDR3: TGTGCCATCAGTGAAAGACGGAACAGAGCTGGGAACTATGGCTACACCTTC. This codes for CAISERRNRAGNYGYTF. The chain recombines TRBV10-3 with TRBJ1-2, with no clear D. Trimming shortened V by 3 bases and J by 2 bases, and 19 bases separated the two germline ends. CDR3 length: 17 residues. Germline values: CDR1 ENHRY, CDR2 SYGVKD.

The chain is built from TRBV3-1 and TRBJ2-1; no clear D. V lost 1 base and J lost 5, with 15 bases in between. Germline CDR1 and CDR2: LGHDT and YNNKEL (reference sequence). The CDR3 loop spans 16 amino acids. CDR3 sequence (DNA): TGTGCCAGCAGCCAAGCTCTGCCCGTTGTAAACAATGAGCAGTTCTTC. Protein: CASSQALPVVNNEQFF.

CDR3: CASSPGTPSSYNEQYF. CDR3 DNA: TGTGCCAGCAGTCCCGGGACACCCAGCTCCTACAATGAGCAGTACTTC. V is TRBV12-3 or TRBV12-4 and J is TRBJ2-1; weak D call: TRBD1 (6 bases). The end of the DNA is better explained by TRBJ2-7, so the J call may be wrong. This CDR3 has 16 amino acids.

The rearrangement links TRBV7-2 to TRBJ2-7, with 8 bases matching TRBD1. The CDR3 runs 16 residues. CDR1 and CDR2 from the germline V gene are SGHTA and FQGNSA. Germline trimming cut 0 bases from V and 6 bases from J; bases unmatched to any gene: 10. This chain's CDR3 is CASSLAISWTGSEQYF. The CDR3 bases are TGTGCCAGCAGCTTAGCGATCTCGTGGACAGGGAGCGAGCAGTACTTC.